A selection of T cell receptor beta chains follows, all from one sample in a study of blood T cell repertoires in COVID-19. The data were produced by immunoSEQ multiplex PCR, yet TCRdb's version contains in-frame clones alone and is incomplete. The sample gives tens of thousands of clones, 86% of which show up once; more than 8% is in the top ten. Sequences were obtained from peripheral blood. These receptors originate from a man aged 30 to 45 with acute or convalescent COVID-19. Both conserved end residues are part of each CDR3. The order of the fields is D gene, J gene, V gene, CDR3 length, clone size, CDR3 protein, CDR3 DNA. The D gene is left open where the match is weak. Size tells how often a clone was seen (once, few, many) or the class of an expanded clone, and some rows leave it out.

>TRBD1|TRBJ1-5|TRBV6-5|14|few
CASSWTGGPQPQHF
TGTGCCAGTTCATGGACAGGGGGCCCTCAGCCCCAGCATTTT
>TRBD1|TRBJ2-4|TRBV9|14|once
CASSVAGDRVIQYF
TGTGCCAGCAGCGTAGCTGGGGACAGGGTGATCCAGTACTTC
>TRBD2|TRBJ2-1|TRBV5-1|13|.
CASSGAGVNEQFF
TGCGCCAGCAGCGGGGCGGGGGTCAATGAGCAGTTCTTC
>TRBD1|TRBJ2-7|TRBV5-1|14|.
CASSVGQGSYEQYF
TGCGCCAGCAGCGTCGGACAGGGATCCTACGAGCAGTACTTC
>.|TRBJ2-1|TRBV5-1|13|.
CASSLAQYNEQFF
TGCGCCAGCAGCTTGGCTCAGTACAATGAGCAGTTCTTC
>TRBD1|TRBJ1-6|TRBV9|15|.
CASSATTGGNSPLHF
TGTGCCAGCAGCGCGACGACAGGGGGGAATTCACCCCTCCACTTT
>TRBD1|TRBJ1-5|TRBV6-5|14|few
CASSIQGANQPQHF
TGTGCCAGCAGTATACAGGGGGCCAATCAGCCCCAGCATTTT
>.|TRBJ2-2|TRBV9|16|.
CASSRSGTANTGELFF
TGTGCCAGCAGCCGTAGCGGTACTGCGAACACCGGGGAGCTGTTTTTT
>.|TRBJ2-1|TRBV5-1|13|.
CASSLDQDREQFF
TGCGCCAGCAGCTTGGACCAGGATCGCGAGCAGTTCTTC
>.|TRBJ1-1|TRBV4-2|11|medium-sized
CASSQSRRAFF
TGTGCCAGCAGCCAATCTCGGCGGGCTTTCTTT
>.|TRBJ2-3|TRBV7-9|16|.
CASSPRGTSYTDTQYF
TGTGCCAGCAGCCCCCGTGGGACTTCCTACACAGATACGCAGTATTTT
>TRBD2|TRBJ2-5|TRBV4-1|16|once
CASSQRTSGSGETQYF
TGCGCCAGCAGCCAAAGGACTAGCGGGAGTGGGGAGACCCAGTACTTC
>.|TRBJ2-5|TRBV28|15|.
CASSQGRSFQETQYF
TGTGCCAGCAGTCAAGGGAGGTCCTTCCAAGAGACCCAGTACTTC